Listed below are T cell receptor beta chains from one sample, sequenced in a study of T cells in Graves' hyperthyroidism and ophthalmopathy. TCRdb called the multiplex PCR reads again in MiXCR, with one record for every CDR3 protein. The repertoire holds about 250,000 distinct CDR3 sequences, with 24% as singletons. The sample taken for sequencing was blood. The receptors originated from a woman in her thirties or forties with Graves' ophthalmopathy. Both conserved end residues are part of each CDR3. A D gene is named only where the DNA matches it firmly. The size field is filled for only some rows; it gives once, few, many or a size class.

clone size: once; V gene: TRBV28; J gene: TRBJ2-2; D gene: .; CDR3 protein: CASTRGDQDTGELFF; CDR3 DNA: TGTGCCAGCACTCGGGGAGATCAAGACACCGGGGAGCTGTTTTTT
clone size: .; V gene: TRBV6-2/TRBV6-3; J gene: TRBJ1-2; D gene: .; CDR3 protein: CASSDGRAYGYTF; CDR3 DNA: TGTGCCAGCAGCGACGGCCGGGCATATGGCTACACCTTC
clone size: many; V gene: TRBV6-5; J gene: TRBJ1-6; D gene: TRBD1; CDR3 protein: CASSYHGQGNINSPLHF; CDR3 DNA: TGTGCCAGCAGTTACCATGGACAGGGGAATATTAATTCACCCCTCCACTTT
clone size: .; V gene: TRBV5-1; J gene: TRBJ1-2; D gene: .; CDR3 protein: CASSTTARAAASYTF; CDR3 DNA: TGCGCCAGCAGCACCACCGCGAGGGCGGCCGCAAGCTACACCTTC
clone size: .; V gene: TRBV7-3; J gene: TRBJ1-3; D gene: TRBD1; CDR3 protein: CASSLTSGDSHSGNTIYF; CDR3 DNA: TGTGCCAGCAGCTTAACTTCGGGGGACAGCCACTCTGGAAACACCATATATTTT
clone size: many; V gene: TRBV28; J gene: TRBJ1-2; D gene: .; CDR3 protein: CASSLWGYGYTF; CDR3 DNA: TGTGCCAGCAGTTTGTGGGGATATGGCTACACCTTC
clone size: .; V gene: TRBV6-5; J gene: TRBJ1-1; D gene: .; CDR3 protein: CASSYLWPEAFF; CDR3 DNA: TGTGCCAGCAGTTACCTTTGGCCTGAAGCTTTCTTT
clone size: many; V gene: TRBV4-1; J gene: TRBJ1-3; D gene: .; CDR3 protein: CASSQETGRAGNTIYF; CDR3 DNA: TGCGCCAGCAGCCAAGAAACGGGGCGGGCCGGAAACACCATATATTTT
clone size: .; V gene: TRBV12-3/TRBV12-4; J gene: TRBJ2-7; D gene: .; CDR3 protein: CASSFFGTAYEQYF; CDR3 DNA: TGTGCCAGCAGTTTCTTCGGAACCGCCTACGAGCAGTACTTC
clone size: .; V gene: TRBV28; J gene: TRBJ1-2; D gene: .; CDR3 protein: CASSLVGLSYGYTF; CDR3 DNA: TGTGCCAGCAGCTTGGTGGGGCTAAGCTATGGCTACACCTTC
clone size: many; V gene: TRBV9; J gene: TRBJ2-2; D gene: TRBD2; CDR3 protein: CASSVGGSVTGELFF; CDR3 DNA: TGTGCCAGCAGCGTAGGCGGGAGCGTCACCGGGGAGCTGTTTTTT
clone size: .; V gene: TRBV28; J gene: TRBJ2-5; D gene: .; CDR3 protein: CASSCESPETQYF; CDR3 DNA: TGTGCCAGCAGTTGTGAATCCCCAGAGACCCAGTACTTC
clone size: many; V gene: TRBV20-1; J gene: TRBJ1-5; D gene: .; CDR3 protein: CSAREDGGNQPQHF; CDR3 DNA: TGCAGTGCTAGAGAGGACGGAGGCAATCAGCCCCAGCATTTT
clone size: many; V gene: TRBV5-6; J gene: TRBJ2-7; D gene: .; CDR3 protein: CASSLAVVYEQYF; CDR3 DNA: TGTGCCAGCAGCTTGGCCGTCGTCTACGAGCAGTACTTC
clone size: many; V gene: TRBV24-1; J gene: TRBJ1-1; D gene: TRBD1; CDR3 protein: CATRGQLNTEAFF; CDR3 DNA: TGTGCCACCAGGGGACAGCTGAACACTGAAGCTTTCTTT
clone size: many; V gene: TRBV11-2; J gene: TRBJ2-2; D gene: .; CDR3 protein: CASSPRTASNTGELFF; CDR3 DNA: TGTGCCAGCAGTCCAAGGACAGCCTCAAACACCGGGGAGCTGTTTTTT
clone size: .; V gene: TRBV4-1; J gene: TRBJ2-7; D gene: .; CDR3 protein: CASSLTEVAASYEQYF; CDR3 DNA: TGCGCCAGCAGCCTCACAGAGGTAGCTGCTTCCTACGAGCAGTACTTC
clone size: few; V gene: TRBV28; J gene: TRBJ2-7; D gene: TRBD1; CDR3 protein: CASSKGTGIYEQYF; CDR3 DNA: TGTGCCAGCAGTAAGGGGACAGGGATCTACGAGCAGTACTTC
clone size: many; V gene: TRBV7-9; J gene: TRBJ1-3; D gene: .; CDR3 protein: CASSLAQGTGNTIYF; CDR3 DNA: TGTGCCAGCAGCTTAGCCCAGGGAACGGGAAACACCATATATTTT
clone size: once; V gene: TRBV12-3/TRBV12-4; J gene: TRBJ2-2; D gene: .; CDR3 protein: CASSLIIGRELFF; CDR3 DNA: TGTGCCAGCAGTTTAATCATCGGTAGGGAGCTGTTTTTT
clone size: many; V gene: TRBV28; J gene: TRBJ2-5; D gene: .; CDR3 protein: CASNPDSLVGETQYF; CDR3 DNA: TGTGCCAGCAATCCAGACAGTTTGGTAGGAGAGACCCAGTACTTC
clone size: .; V gene: TRBV5-5; J gene: TRBJ1-6; D gene: .; CDR3 protein: CASTAEYNSPLHF; CDR3 DNA: TGTGCCAGCACAGCGGAATATAATTCACCCCTCCACTTT
clone size: many; V gene: TRBV7-3; J gene: TRBJ2-5; D gene: .; CDR3 protein: CASSSDPPGGVKETQYF; CDR3 DNA: TGTGCCAGCAGCTCCGACCCCCCCGGCGGGGTAAAAGAGACCCAGTACTTC
clone size: .; V gene: TRBV11-2; J gene: TRBJ1-6; D gene: .; CDR3 protein: CASSGSGPLHF; CDR3 DNA: TGTGCCAGCAGCGGATCCGGGCCCCTCCACTTT
clone size: many; V gene: TRBV5-1; J gene: TRBJ1-1; D gene: TRBD1; CDR3 protein: CASSPMDRSHTEAFF; CDR3 DNA: TGCGCCAGCAGCCCTATGGACAGGTCCCACACTGAAGCTTTCTTT
clone size: many; V gene: TRBV12-3/TRBV12-4; J gene: TRBJ1-2; D gene: .; CDR3 protein: CASRPNPAEGYYGYTF; CDR3 DNA: TGTGCCAGCAGACCGAACCCTGCGGAAGGCTACTATGGCTACACCTTC
clone size: many; V gene: TRBV5-1; J gene: TRBJ2-2; D gene: TRBD1; CDR3 protein: CASTRDRAHTGELFF; CDR3 DNA: TGCGCCAGCACCCGCGACAGGGCTCACACCGGGGAGCTGTTTTTT
clone size: .; V gene: TRBV5-1; J gene: TRBJ2-2; D gene: .; CDR3 protein: CASGTLNTGELFF; CDR3 DNA: TGCGCCAGCGGGACCCTAAACACCGGGGAGCTGTTTTTT
clone size: .; V gene: TRBV19; J gene: TRBJ1-1; D gene: TRBD1; CDR3 protein: CASTLDRTNTEAFF; CDR3 DNA: TGTGCCAGTACCCTGGACAGGACTAACACTGAAGCTTTCTTT
clone size: many; V gene: TRBV5-1; J gene: TRBJ2-5; D gene: .; CDR3 protein: CASSFTGRHQETQYF; CDR3 DNA: TGCGCCAGCAGCTTCACAGGGCGACACCAAGAGACCCAGTACTTC
clone size: .; V gene: TRBV6-1; J gene: TRBJ2-7; D gene: TRBD2; CDR3 protein: CASSESIAGAYEQYF; CDR3 DNA: TGTGCCAGCAGTGAATCGATAGCGGGAGCCTACGAGCAGTACTTC
clone size: .; V gene: TRBV12-3/TRBV12-4; J gene: TRBJ1-2; D gene: .; CDR3 protein: CASSLQNNYGYTF; CDR3 DNA: TGTGCCAGCAGTTTACAGAATAACTATGGCTACACCTTC
clone size: many; V gene: TRBV27; J gene: TRBJ2-7; D gene: .; CDR3 protein: CASSLRGGDTYEQYF; CDR3 DNA: TGTGCCAGCAGTCTCCGCGGAGGGGACACCTACGAGCAGTACTTC
clone size: many; V gene: TRBV28; J gene: TRBJ1-4; D gene: .; CDR3 protein: CASSEQLNEKLFF; CDR3 DNA: TGTGCCAGCAGCGAACAGCTAAATGAAAAACTGTTTTTT
clone size: many; V gene: TRBV7-2; J gene: TRBJ2-7; D gene: .; CDR3 protein: CASSRDIHYEQYF; CDR3 DNA: TGTGCCAGCAGCCGGGACATCCACTACGAGCAGTACTTC
clone size: many; V gene: TRBV20-1; J gene: TRBJ1-1; D gene: .; CDR3 protein: CSARVPGWAEAFF; CDR3 DNA: TGCAGTGCTAGGGTCCCAGGGTGGGCTGAAGCTTTCTTT
clone size: many; V gene: TRBV20-1; J gene: TRBJ2-7; D gene: TRBD2; CDR3 protein: CSARDRRTSGRYEQYF; CDR3 DNA: TGCAGTGCTAGAGACCGGAGGACTAGCGGGAGATACGAGCAGTACTTC
clone size: many; V gene: TRBV19; J gene: TRBJ2-4; D gene: TRBD1; CDR3 protein: CASKPDRGRNIQYF; CDR3 DNA: TGTGCCAGTAAGCCCGACAGGGGAAGGAACATTCAGTACTTC
clone size: .; V gene: TRBV20-1; J gene: TRBJ1-2; D gene: .; CDR3 protein: CSARDTGTYGYTF; CDR3 DNA: TGCAGTGCTAGAGATACAGGGACCTATGGCTACACCTTC
clone size: many; V gene: TRBV12-3/TRBV12-4; J gene: TRBJ1-1; D gene: .; CDR3 protein: CASSFGGRANTEAFF; CDR3 DNA: TGTGCCAGCAGTTTTGGTGGACGGGCGAACACTGAAGCTTTCTTT
clone size: many; V gene: TRBV15; J gene: TRBJ2-3; D gene: .; CDR3 protein: CATSPHRSDTQYF; CDR3 DNA: TGTGCCACCAGCCCACACCGGTCTGATACGCAGTATTTT